These T cell receptor beta chains were read from a single sample in a study of T cell repertoires in ileal Crohn's disease. Data came from immunoSEQ multiplex PCR; TCRdb stores just in-frame clones and leaves some out. The data show a few thousand clones, with around 63% seen just once and approximately 20% held by the top ten. The sequenced material came from ileal tissue. These receptors were obtained from an adult with Crohn's disease. Both conserved end residues are part of each CDR3. The D gene is left open where the match is weak. Where a row states a size, it is once, few, many or the class of an expanded clone; other rows omit it.

TRBV18	.	.	TRBJ2-3	14	CASSQEGGTDTQYF	TGTGCCAGCTCACAGGAGGGTGGCACAGATACGCAGTATTTT
TRBV9	TRBD1	.	TRBJ2-5	14	CASSAGTGQETQYF	TGTGCCAGCAGCGCGGGGACAGGACAAGAGACCCAGTACTTC
TRBV7-3	.	.	TRBJ2-7	15	CASSPHGDPGDEQYF	TGTGCCAGCAGCCCCCACGGAGATCCGGGGGACGAGCAGTACTTC
TRBV9	TRBD2	.	TRBJ2-3	16	CASSPGLAGAPGTQYF	TGTGCCAGCAGCCCGGGACTAGCGGGGGCCCCGGGAACGCAGTATTTT
TRBV19	.	large	TRBJ1-3	13	CASSNQGGNTIYF	TGTGCCAGTAGTAACCAGGGTGGAAACACCATATATTTT
TRBV14	TRBD1	.	TRBJ2-7	13	CASSQLTGIEQYF	TGTGCCAGCAGCCAGCTGACAGGGATAGAGCAGTACTTC
TRBV11-2	.	.	TRBJ2-5	17	CASSLFIETGTQETQYF	TGTGCCAGCAGCTTATTCATCGAGACAGGGACTCAAGAGACCCAGTACTTC
TRBV6-4	TRBD1	few	TRBJ2-3	14	CASSATGTADTQYF	TGTGCCAGCAGTGCGACAGGGACGGCCGATACGCAGTATTTT
TRBV10-3	.	few	TRBJ2-3	13	CATLGRSTDTQYF	TGTGCCACTTTGGGGCGGAGCACAGATACGCAGTATTTT
TRBV19	.	.	TRBJ2-2	16	CASIGGSDRNTGELFF	TGTGCCAGTATTGGTGGGTCCGACAGGAACACCGGGGAGCTGTTTTTT
TRBV7-9	.	few	TRBJ2-3	17	CASSPVLGRGRTDTQYF	TGTGCCAGCAGCCCAGTTTTGGGCAGGGGGAGGACAGATACGCAGTATTTT
TRBV7-8	TRBD1	.	TRBJ2-7	15	CATGPLLTGVNEQYF	TGTGCCACCGGTCCCCTTTTGACAGGGGTCAACGAGCAGTACTTC
TRBV29-1	TRBD2	.	TRBJ2-5	16	CSVEVGKRGGSETQYF	TGCAGCGTTGAAGTGGGCAAGCGGGGGGGCTCAGAGACCCAGTACTTC
TRBV9	TRBD1	.	TRBJ1-1	14	CASSAKQGGTEAFF	TGTGCCAGCAGCGCCAAGCAGGGGGGCACTGAAGCTTTCTTT